This T cell receptor beta chain originates from a study of blood T cell repertoires in COVID-19. Looking at the study overall: From the United States, Italy and Spain came samples of acute and convalescent COVID-19. T cells, B-cell-depleted T cells, or PBMCs provided the cDNA or gDNA that served as material.

V was trimmed by 10 bases and J by 0 bases, leaving 13 bases between them. The CDR3 runs to 14 residues. CDR1 and CDR2 (germline): KGHSH, LQKENI. Authors' methods: Quantification of nucleated cells was approximated via reference gene primer amplification. The data were produced by immunoSEQ multiplex PCR, yet TCRdb's version contains in-frame clones alone and is incomplete. From that table come the V and J calls and clone size; the DNA was used to work out D and trimming. The repertoire holds 100,000 to 120,000 clones, with roughly 80% as singletons. The genes are TRBV18 and TRBJ1-3; D ambiguous. Sample: peripheral blood. This sequence was found in a woman older than 75 with acute or convalescent COVID-19. CDR3 in amino acids: CATRARGSGNTIYF. CDR3 nucleotides: TGTGCCACCCGAGCCCGAGGCTCTGGAAACACCATATATTTT.